This T cell receptor beta chain is from a study of control samples from healthy donors and cancer patients. This CDR3 comprises 18 residues. Per germline, CDR1 SGHNT and CDR2 YENEEA. Unmatched junction bases numbered 7, after V lost 0 bases and J lost 4 bases. Profiling relied on immunoSEQ multiplex PCR, and the TCRdb table lists in-frame clones only, not all of them. The table lists around 130,000 clones, 75% to 95% of them singletons. This chain links TRBV11-3 with TRBJ2-1; 12 nucleotides align to TRBD2. Sequenced: blood. The receptor comes from a young man in good health. Written as DNA, the CDR3 is TGTGCCAGCAGCTTAGACCATGATGGGACTAGCGGGTACAATGAGCAGTTCTTC. Translation gives CASSLDHDGTSGYNEQFF.